This T cell receptor beta chain derives from a study of Ad26.COV2.S vaccination and SARS-CoV-2 variants. Study-level background: The donor was enrolled in the Ad26.COV2.S arm of the COV1001 trial. Overall study results and limits: Placebo and vaccine recipients had non-spike TCR breadth that was similar. Total T cell responses were possibly underestimated by TCR breadth and depth analyses.

A word on this clone: As yet, its antigen is unknown.

Germline V gene data show CDR1 as MNHEY and CDR2 as SVGAGI. Trimming took off 2 bases at V and 9 bases at J, with 14 bases between the two ends. This CDR3 has 14 residues. The treatment denotes: 15 to 20 received Ad26.COV2.S at low or high dose, single or two shots; roughly 5 received placebo; per-sample allocation not given. Repertoires come from day 63 after the first vaccine or placebo injection. The donor was a Boston adult aged 18-55 years. Assay: immunoSEQ multiplex PCR; the TCRdb copy retains only in-frame clones and omits some. The sample holds 350,000 to 450,000 clones, roughly 90% seen once.

The receptor's source is a person between 18 and 65 years old who received the Ad26.COV2.S COVID-19 vaccine or a placebo. The chain couples TRBV6-5 to TRBJ2-1; D tentatively fits TRBD1 or TRBD2 (5 bases each). The sequenced sample was peripheral blood, obtained in a trial of Ad26.COV2.S vaccine versus placebo. Here the CDR3 DNA reads TGTGCCAGCAGTTACAGTGGGGGATCGGGTGAGCAGTTCTTC. Translation gives CASSYSGGSGEQFF.